These 14 T cell receptor beta chains came from one sample sequenced in a study of shared clonotypes between healthy human individuals. Using immunoSEQ multiplex PCR, the repertoire was profiled, and TCRdb retains in-frame clones only, with some absent. The sample has 600,000 to 750,000 clones; approximately 77% are singletons. Sequenced input: memory CD4+ T cells sorted from blood. Subset specified: CD45RA-negative fraction. These TCRs come from a woman between 25 and 40 years old in good health.

This clone occurred once. V gene TRBV6-5 combines with J gene TRBJ1-4; D gene uncertain. The V end lost 5 bases, the J end lost 1 base, and 8 bases lay between the germline ends. The CDR3 is made up of 14 amino acids. Germline loops: CDR1 MNHEY, CDR2 SVGAGI. The CDR3 sequence: CASSEVGTNEKLFF. In DNA form, the CDR3 reads TGTGCCAGCAGTGAGGTGGGAACTAATGAAAAACTGTTTTTT.

This clone was seen a few times. V gene TRBV5-1 combines with J gene TRBJ2-7; 9 bases map to TRBD2. With V trimmed by 4 bases and J by 2 bases, 4 bases remained unmatched. CDR1 SGHRS and CDR2 YFSETQ come from the germline V gene. CDR3 length equals 14 residues. CDR3 amino acids: CASSRGGEAYEQYF. The CDR3 bases are TGCGCCAGCAGCCGCGGGGGGGAGGCCTACGAGCAGTACTTC. The full variable domain, completed using reference TRBV5-1 and TRBJ2-7, is KAGVTQTPRYLIKTRGQQVTLSCSPISGHRSVSWYQQTPGQGLQFLFEYFSETQRNKGNFPGRFSGRQFSNSRSEMNVSTLELGDSALYLCASSRGGEAYEQYFGPGTRLTVT.

The V gene is TRBV28, the J gene TRBJ2-1; 16 nucleotides agree with TRBD2. J lost 9 bases, V lost 5 bases, and 7 bases had no gene match. Germline assignment: CDR1 MDHEN and CDR2 SYDVKM. This CDR3 has 16 residues. The CDR3 bases are TGTGCCAGCAGTAATGCCGGGACTAGCGGGAGGGTTGAGCAGTTCTTC. Translation gives CASSNAGTSGRVEQFF.

J is TRBJ2-1 and V is TRBV18; D tentatively reads TRBD1 or TRBD2 (5 bases each). The CDR3 runs 12 residues. V lost 1 base and J lost 9, with 7 bases in between. Germline CDR1 is KGHSH and CDR2 is LQKENI. The CDR3 region is CASSPQGSEQFF. The CDR3, as DNA: TGTGCCAGCTCACCACAGGGGAGTGAGCAGTTCTTC.

J is TRBJ2-6 and V is TRBV28; D unclear. The germline V gene has CDR1 MDHEN and CDR2 SYDVKM. This CDR3 region has 14 residues. Trimming left V 6 bases short and J 1 base short, with 7 bases between. The CDR3 bases are TGTGCCAGCAGCCAAGCATCTGGGGCCAACGTCCTGACTTTC. It specifies CASSQASGANVLTF.

The chain couples TRBV6-6 to TRBJ2-1; a possible D gene is TRBD1 (5 bases). V dropped 6 bases and J dropped 12 bases, with 21 bases sitting between them. Looked up from germline, CDR1 is MNHNY and CDR2 is SVGAGI (reference sequence). The length of the CDR3 is 14 residues. The CDR3 spells CASRQQGKGVGQFF. The CDR3 bases are TGTGCCAGCAGACAGCAGGGAAAAGGAGTAGGGCAGTTCTTC.

The chain carries TRBV27 and TRBJ2-1; D is perhaps TRBD1 (9 bases). CDR1 and CDR2 from the germline V gene are MNHEY and SMNVEV (reference sequence). Trimming removed 3 bases at V and 10 bases at J, with 28 bases between. CDR3 length equals 18 residues. CDR3 amino acids: CASSFQSPQGATSVEQFF. The CDR3, as DNA: TGTGCCAGCAGTTTCCAAAGCCCACAGGGGGCGACTAGCGTAGAGCAGTTCTTC.

This chain connects TRBV7-9 to TRBJ2-3; the D is unclear. CDR1 and CDR2 (germline): SEHNR, FQNEAQ (reference sequence). V lost 5 bases to trimming and J lost 5 bases, with 8 bases between them. There are 12 residues in the CDR3. The CDR3 region is CASSPRIDTQYF. Written as DNA, the CDR3 is TGTGCCAGCAGCCCGCGTATAGATACGCAGTATTTT.

The genes are TRBV6-5 and TRBJ2-7; maybe TRBD2 (6 bases). Looked up from germline, CDR1 is MNHEY and CDR2 is SVGAGI. V dropped 5 bases and J dropped 0 bases, with 14 bases sitting between them. The length of the CDR3 is 15 residues. The CDR3 DNA reads TGTGCCAGCAGTGGGCGGGGCTATCCCTCCTACGAGCAGTACTTC. Its translation is CASSGRGYPSYEQYF.

This chain links TRBV29-1 with TRBJ2-6; D may be TRBD1 (5 bases). Per the germline V gene, CDR1 is SQVTM and CDR2 is ANQGSEA. CDR3 size: 15 residues. V was cut by 2 bases and J by 1 base, with 9 bases left in between. The CDR3 coding sequence is TGCAGCGTTGAACTACAGGCGTCTGGGGCCAACGTCCTGACTTTC. It yields the protein CSVELQASGANVLTF.

The gene calls are TRBV6-1 and TRBJ2-3, with 9 bases that match TRBD2. The length of the CDR3 is 15 residues. The germline gives CDR1 MNHNS, CDR2 SASEGT. Unmatched junction bases numbered 6, after V lost 2 bases and J lost 6 bases. The CDR3 is CASSEKLAGRDTQYF. The CDR3 DNA is TGTGCCAGCAGTGAAAAGCTAGCGGGAAGGGATACGCAGTATTTT.

This rearrangement joins TRBV9 to TRBJ1-2; D is uncertain. Germline lookup yields CDR1 SGDLS and CDR2 YYNGEE. There are 14 residues in the CDR3. V gave up 3 bases and J gave up 8 bases, with 17 bases separating them. The CDR3 DNA reads TGTGCCAGCAGCGCTCACGGCTGGGCGAAGGGCTACACCTTC. This sequence encodes CASSAHGWAKGYTF.

The chain carries TRBV5-1 and TRBJ1-2; D might be TRBD1 (5 bases). CDR3 length: 19 amino acids. Trimming stripped 5 bases from V and 1 base from J, with 27 bases between. The germline gives CDR1 SGHRS, CDR2 YFSETQ. CDR3 nucleotide sequence: TGCGCCAGCAGAAATACAACAGGCCTCAAGCGGGGATTTAACTATGGCTACACCTTC. As protein: CASRNTTGLKRGFNYGYTF.

The chain is built from TRBV10-3 and TRBJ1-5; 9 bases line up with TRBD1. CDR1 ENHRY and CDR2 SYGVKD come from the germline V gene. The V gene end was trimmed by 5 bases and the J gene end by 3 bases; junction bases not matched to a gene: 11. The CDR3 has 17 amino acids. The CDR3 nucleotides read TGTGCCATCAGTAACGGACAGGGGAATGGAAACAATCAGCCCCAGCATTTT. It is translated as CAISNGQGNGNNQPQHF.